Listed here are 30 T cell receptor beta chains from one sample, sequenced in a study of OX40 agonist ivuxolimab in advanced cancers. Repertoires were generated with immunoSEQ multiplex PCR, while TCRdb's copy carries only in-frame clones and drops some. The sample shows over 70,000 clones, approximately 90% of them seen only once. The input for sequencing was CD4+ or CD8+ T cells sorted from blood, taken in a trial of the OX40 agonist ivuxolimab. The receptor set was obtained from an adult with an advanced solid tumor such as melanoma, head and neck, liver or kidney cancer.

This clone showed up just a few times. The V and J genes are TRBV5-6 and TRBJ2-1; 7 nucleotides line up with TRBD2. The junction had 6 bases not matched to a gene; V was cut back by 4 bases and J by 11 bases. Germline V CDR1 and CDR2: SGHDT, YYEEEE. This CDR3 contains 12 residues. CDR3 DNA sequence: TGTGCCAGCAGCCGGAGACTAGCTAAGCAGTTCTTC. Its translation is CASSRRLAKQFF.

This chain links TRBV28 with TRBJ2-7, with 7 bases fitting TRBD2. This CDR3 spans 14 amino acids. The ends lost 8 bases at V and 0 bases at J; junction bases unmatched: 7. Germline V CDR1 and CDR2: MDHEN, SYDVKM. CDR3 loop: CASGLGGNSYEQYF. The CDR3 DNA follows: TGTGCCAGCGGCCTGGGGGGGAACTCCTACGAGCAGTACTTC.

The chain links TRBV28 to TRBJ1-1; D unresolved. This CDR3 has 11 amino acids. CDR1 and CDR2 from the germline V gene are MDHEN and SYDVKM. Trimming took 3 bases from V and 10 from J, leaving 9 bases between them. In DNA, the CDR3 is TGTGCCAGCAGTTTCGGGAGGCCAGCTTTCTTT. This encodes CASSFGRPAFF.

This chain links TRBV19 with TRBJ1-5; tentative D call: TRBD1 (5 bases). Germline CDR1 reads LNHDA; CDR2 reads SQIVND (reference sequence). This CDR3 comprises 15 residues. Trimming removed 4 bases at V and 4 bases at J, with 14 bases between. The CDR3 DNA follows: TGTGCCAGTAGTACAATGGGGCGGGGGAATCAGCCCCAGCATTTT. Translation gives CASSTMGRGNQPQHF.

This sequence joins TRBV28 and TRBJ2-7; TRBD1 agrees at 11 bases. Germline lookup yields CDR1 MDHEN and CDR2 SYDVKM. The CDR3 spans 15 residues. V was pared by 4 bases and J by 7 bases, with 9 bases of the junction left unmatched. The CDR3 DNA is TGTGCCAGCAGTTCCTGGACAGGGGGCAAAGTTGAGCAGTACTTC. This gives the protein CASSSWTGGKVEQYF.

The chain carries TRBV9 and TRBJ2-1; weak D call: TRBD2 (6 bases). The germline gives CDR1 SGDLS, CDR2 YYNGEE. V lost 2 bases and J 10 bases, leaving 13 bases between the germline ends. This CDR3 region has 13 residues. As DNA, the CDR3 is TGTGCCAGCAGCGTGTCCGGGGCGGGGGAGCAGTTCTTC. The encoded protein is CASSVSGAGEQFF.

V and J are TRBV28 and TRBJ2-2; D gene uncertain. Germline loops: CDR1 MDHEN, CDR2 SYDVKM. The CDR3 length is 13 residues. Trimming shortened V by 8 bases and J by 3 bases, and 10 bases separated the two germline ends. This CDR3 is CASWKKDTGELFF. In DNA form, the CDR3 reads TGTGCCAGCTGGAAGAAGGACACCGGGGAGCTGTTTTTT.

The chain joins TRBV5-1 to TRBJ2-7; TRBD1 matches 7 bases. With V trimmed by 3 bases and J by 0 bases, 3 bases remained unmatched. The CDR3 is 14 residues long. The germline gives CDR1 SGHRS, CDR2 YFSETQ. The CDR3 region is CASSSGQASYEQYF. The CDR3 DNA follows: TGCGCCAGCAGCTCCGGACAGGCCTCCTACGAGCAGTACTTC. Full variable domain (rest looked up from reference TRBV5-1 and TRBJ2-7): KAGVTQTPRYLIKTRGQQVTLSCSPISGHRSVSWYQQTPGQGLQFLFEYFSETQRNKGNFPGRFSGRQFSNSRSEMNVSTLELGDSALYLCASSSGQASYEQYFGPGTRLTVT.

The chain has TRBV7-3 and TRBJ2-7; 11 bases match TRBD2. V lost 4 bases to trimming and J lost 2 bases; unmatched junction nucleotides: 10. Germline V gene lookup returns CDR1 SGHTA and CDR2 FQGTGA. This CDR3 has 17 residues. In DNA, the CDR3 is TGTGCCAGCAGCTACCTCCAAGGACTAGCGGGTGCCTACGAGCAGTACTTC. This codes for CASSYLQGLAGAYEQYF. Based on the CDR3 plus reference TRBV7-3 and TRBJ2-7, the full variable domain is GAGVSQTPSNKVTEKGKYVELRCDPISGHTALYWYRQSLGQGPEFLIYFQGTGAADDSGLPNDRFFAVRPEGSVSTLKIQRTERGDSAVYLCASSYLQGLAGAYEQYFGPGTRLTVT.

This chain joins TRBV5-1 and TRBJ2-5; D is ambiguous. Trimming stripped 2 bases from V and 3 bases from J, with 8 bases between. The CDR3 length is 13 residues. Germline loops: CDR1 SGHRS, CDR2 YFSETQ. The CDR3 sequence: CASSLLAEETQYF. Written as DNA, the CDR3 is TGCGCCAGCAGCTTACTGGCAGAAGAGACCCAGTACTTC.

The V gene is TRBV5-1, the J gene TRBJ1-1; D perhaps matches TRBD1 (5 bases). Trimming removed 4 bases at V and 4 bases at J, with 14 bases between. Germline CDR1 reads SGHRS; CDR2 reads YFSETQ. This CDR3 is 14 amino acids long. In DNA, the CDR3 is TGCGCCAGCAGCCCACCTGGGACGAGCACTGAAGCTTTCTTT. Translating it yields CASSPPGTSTEAFF.

The chain carries TRBV7-9 and TRBJ2-1; the D gene is possibly TRBD2 (5 bases). V lost 0 bases and J 5 bases, leaving 11 bases between the germline ends. Looked up from germline, CDR1 is SEHNR and CDR2 is FQNEAQ (reference sequence). CDR3 size: 15 residues. The DNA of the CDR3 is TGTGCCAGCAGCTTAGCGCTAGCCCCCAACAATGAGCAGTTCTTC. Its translation: CASSLALAPNNEQFF.

The rearrangement links TRBV5-1 to TRBJ2-6; D not resolved. V lost 0 bases, J lost 0 bases, and 4 bases lay in between. This CDR3 spans 15 amino acids. In germline, CDR1 is SGHRS, CDR2 YFSETQ. CDR3 amino acids: CASSLDLSGANVLTF. DNA of the CDR3: TGCGCCAGCAGCTTGGATCTCTCTGGGGCCAACGTCCTGACTTTC.

The chain couples TRBV28 to TRBJ1-1; D is possibly TRBD1 (6 bases). This CDR3 is built from 12 residues. V was clipped by 10 bases and J by 1 base, with 10 bases between them. Germline V gene sequence: CDR1 MDHEN, CDR2 SYDVKM. CDR3 amino acids: CATRQANTEAFF. The CDR3 coding sequence is TGTGCCACCCGACAGGCGAACACTGAAGCTTTCTTT.

This clone was seen just once. The chain employs TRBV4-2 and TRBJ2-7; 8 nucleotides match TRBD1. CDR3 length equals 14 residues. V shed 1 base and J 2 bases; nucleotides not matched to a gene: 1. Germline V lookup: CDR1 LGHNA, CDR2 YNFKEQ. The CDR3 sequence: CASSQGQGTYEQYF. The CDR3 DNA follows: TGTGCCAGCAGCCAAGGACAGGGGACCTACGAGCAGTACTTC.

The DNA of the CDR3 is TGTGCCAGCACCACCGGAGGGACAGGGGTACCCGGGGAGCTGTTTTTT. Amino acids: CASTTGGTGVPGELFF. The chain has TRBV28 and TRBJ2-2; 10 bases agree with TRBD1. This CDR3 contains 16 residues. With 7 bases clipped from V and 6 bases from J, the junction kept 11 bases outside the gene matches. Germline V CDR1 and CDR2: MDHEN, SYDVKM. Variable domain in full (rest from reference TRBV28 and TRBJ2-2): DVKVTQSSRYLVKRTGEKVFLECVQDMDHENMFWYRQDPGLGLRLIYFSYDVKMKEKGDIPEGYSVSREKKERFSLILESASTNQTSMYLCASTTGGTGVPGELFFGEGSRLTVL.

This chain uses TRBV11-2 with TRBJ2-2, with D possibly TRBD2 on 5 matching bases. The length of the CDR3 is 18 residues. V lost 1 base, J lost 0 bases, and 15 bases lay in between. CDR1 is SGHAT and CDR2 is FQNNGV in the germline V gene. The CDR3 region is CASSLVPSGYANTGELFF. In DNA form, the CDR3 reads TGTGCCAGCAGCTTAGTGCCATCGGGGTACGCGAACACCGGGGAGCTGTTTTTT.

The sample holds a few counts of this clone. V and J are TRBV20-1 and TRBJ1-1; no reliable D call. This CDR3 has 11 residues. Germline lookup yields CDR1 DFQATT and CDR2 SNEGSKA (reference sequence). Trimming left V 6 bases short and J 8 bases short, with 13 bases between. CDR3 region: CSARRSSEAFF. In DNA, the CDR3 is TGCAGTGCAAGACGGAGCAGCGAAGCTTTCTTT.

This chain connects TRBV7-2 to TRBJ2-5, with D possibly TRBD2 on 6 matching bases. The germline V and J ends were trimmed by 2 bases and 2 bases, with 12 bases remaining between them. This CDR3 has 15 residues. CDR1 and CDR2 from the germline V gene are SGHTA and FQGNSA. CDR3 residues: CASSLYYGGQETQYF. In DNA, the CDR3 is TGTGCCAGCAGCTTATATTACGGGGGTCAAGAGACCCAGTACTTC.

The J gene is TRBJ2-1, the V gene TRBV15; 7 bases fit TRBD1. This CDR3 contains 17 residues. The junction had 8 bases not matched to a gene; V was cut back by 1 base and J by 2 bases. Germline V gene sequence: CDR1 LNHNV, CDR2 YYDKDF (reference sequence). The CDR3 sequence is CATSRGPGQFTYNEQFF. CDR3 nucleotide sequence: TGTGCCACCAGCAGAGGACCGGGACAGTTTACCTACAATGAGCAGTTCTTC.

V usage is TRBV28 and J usage is TRBJ2-1; 8 nucleotides line up with TRBD1. The germline gives CDR1 MDHEN, CDR2 SYDVKM. V was pared by 4 bases and J by 2 bases, with 4 bases of the junction left unmatched. This CDR3 spans 15 amino acids. The CDR3 DNA reads TGTGCCAGCAGTTCTTCAGGGGGCGCCTACAATGAGCAGTTCTTC. Translation: CASSSSGGAYNEQFF.

This chain connects TRBV20-1 to TRBJ2-1; TRBD2 might be the D (5 bases). CDR3 length: 11 residues. Germline V lookup: CDR1 DFQATT, CDR2 SNEGSKA (reference sequence). The CDR3 region is CSLARYNEQFF. CDR3 sequence (DNA): TGCAGCCTAGCTAGATACAATGAGCAGTTCTTC.

The V and J genes are TRBV9 and TRBJ2-7; D is ambiguous. CDR1 and CDR2 (germline): SGDLS, YYNGEE. V lost 0 bases and J 3 bases, leaving 10 bases between the germline ends. The CDR3 is 14 residues long. In DNA form, the CDR3 reads TGTGCCAGCAGCGTAGGTCCGAACAACTACGAGCAGTACTTC. This translates into CASSVGPNNYEQYF.

V and J are TRBV4-2 and TRBJ2-1, with D hard to call. The CDR3 loop spans 15 amino acids. V lost 3 bases, J lost 4 bases, and 13 bases lay in between. Germline CDR1 and CDR2: LGHNA and YNFKEQ. CDR3 residues: CASSHSTQAYNEQFF. The CDR3 region has the DNA TGTGCCAGCAGCCATTCCACACAAGCATACAATGAGCAGTTCTTC.

The genes are TRBV18 and TRBJ2-1; D not resolved. V lost 1 base, J lost 7 bases, and 8 bases lay in between. The CDR3 contains 13 residues. Germline CDR1 is KGHSH and CDR2 is LQKENI. The CDR3 DNA reads as TGTGCCAGCTCACCACGGGTCCGAAATGAGCAGTTCTTC. The encoded protein is CASSPRVRNEQFF. Drawing the rest from reference TRBV18 and TRBJ2-1, the complete variable domain is NAGVMQNPRHLVRRRGQEARLRCSPMKGHSHVYWYRQLPEEGLKFMVYLQKENIIDESGMPKERFSAEFPKEGPSILRIQQVVRGDSAAYFCASSPRVRNEQFFGPGTRLTVL.

The chain links TRBV6-6 to TRBJ2-1; perhaps TRBD2 as D (5 bases). Per the germline V gene, CDR1 is MNHNY and CDR2 is SVGAGI (reference sequence). CDR3 length: 13 amino acids. The ends were cut back, 2 bases at V and 10 bases at J, with 12 bases in the middle. CDR3 in DNA: TGTGCCAGCAGTTACGGGTCTCGGGGAGAGCAGTTCTTC. Residues: CASSYGSRGEQFF.

The rearrangement uses TRBV7-9 and TRBJ2-5; possible D gene TRBD1, 5 bases. V lost 0 bases and J 7 bases, leaving 9 bases between the germline ends. The germline V gene has CDR1 SEHNR and CDR2 FQNEAQ (reference sequence). CDR3 length: 13 amino acids. The CDR3 bases are TGTGCCAGCAGCTTAGCAGGGGCGCGGACCCAGTACTTC. Translation gives CASSLAGARTQYF.

The chain has TRBV5-1 and TRBJ2-1, with D possibly matching TRBD1 (6 bases). The CDR3 extends over 19 amino acids. Germline assignment: CDR1 SGHRS and CDR2 YFSETQ. V lost 0 bases and J lost 0, with 19 bases in between. The CDR3, as DNA: TGCGCCAGCAGCTTGGCCGCCAGGGATTGGGACAACTCCTACAATGAGCAGTTCTTC. Amino acid sequence: CASSLAARDWDNSYNEQFF.

This chain uses TRBV11-2 with TRBJ2-1; D is undetermined. Germline loops: CDR1 SGHAT, CDR2 FQNNGV. The CDR3 has 12 amino acids. V gave up 0 bases and J gave up 10 bases, with 7 bases separating them. CDR3 sequence: CASSLDEREQFF. CDR3 nucleotide sequence: TGTGCCAGCAGCTTAGATGAGAGGGAGCAGTTCTTC.

The V call is TRBV5-6, the J call TRBJ2-3; 12 bases line up with TRBD2. V shed 1 base and J 3 bases; nucleotides not matched to a gene: 9. The CDR3 covers 18 residues. Per the germline V gene, CDR1 is SGHDT and CDR2 is YYEEEE. For the CDR3, the DNA is TGTGCCAGCAGCTTGATGAGCGTTGGGACTAGCGGGACAGATACGCAGTATTTT. The encoded protein is CASSLMSVGTSGTDTQYF.